A single sample gave rise to the 22 T cell receptor beta chains below, sequenced in a study of blood T cell repertoires in COVID-19. Repertoires were generated with immunoSEQ multiplex PCR, while TCRdb's copy carries only in-frame clones and drops some. The sample holds around 180,000 clones; roughly 80% are singletons and the top ten take about 12%. The sample was PBMCs or T cells enriched from blood (not recorded which). The receptors here all came from a man aged 50-60 years who had recovered from COVID-19.

The CDR3 reads CASSLDGRGNTGELFF. Written as DNA, the CDR3 is TGTGCCAGCAGCTTGGACGGCAGGGGAAACACCGGGGAGCTGTTTTTT. The chain employs TRBV5-4 and TRBJ2-2; tentative D call: TRBD1 (6 bases). V was pared by 0 bases and J by 2 bases, with 11 bases between. This CDR3 contains 16 residues. CDR1 is SGHNT, CDR2 YYREEE, per germline (reference sequence).

The chain recombines TRBV7-9 with TRBJ2-3, with 8 bases lining up with TRBD1. This CDR3 spans 15 amino acids. Germline trimming cut 1 base from V and 5 bases from J; bases unmatched to any gene: 5. Germline V gene data show CDR1 as SEHNR and CDR2 as FQNEAQ (reference sequence). The CDR3 region has the DNA TGTGCCAGCAGCTTAGGGTGGGGACAGGAAGATACGCAGTATTTT. Protein sequence: CASSLGWGQEDTQYF.

The chain is built from TRBV29-1 and TRBJ1-3; unclear D gene. V was pared by 4 bases and J by 4 bases, with 8 bases between. The CDR3 sequence is 12 residues long. The germline gives CDR1 SQVTM, CDR2 ANQGSEA. This chain's CDR3 is CSVGELGNTIYF. The CDR3 nucleotides are TGCAGCGTTGGGGAGTTGGGAAACACCATATATTTT.

The gene calls are TRBV13 and TRBJ1-3; 9 nucleotides match TRBD1. The trim removed 5 bases at V and 0 bases at J, leaving 8 bases unmatched. This CDR3 has 17 amino acids. Germline assignment: CDR1 PRHDT and CDR2 FYEKMQ (reference sequence). Here the CDR3 DNA reads TGTGCCAGCAGCCCGGGACAGGGAGTCATCTCTGGAAACACCATATATTTT. It is translated as CASSPGQGVISGNTIYF.

CDR3 bases: TGTGCCTGTGGACAGGGCAGCTCCTATAATTCACCCCTCCACTTT. It codes for CACGQGSSYNSPLHF. J is TRBJ1-6 and V is TRBV30; 8 nucleotides align to TRBD1. Germline V gene lookup returns CDR1 GTSNPN and CDR2 SVGIG (reference sequence). This CDR3 is built from 15 residues. The V gene end was trimmed by 6 bases and the J gene end by 0 bases; junction bases not matched to a gene: 4.

The V gene is TRBV28, the J gene TRBJ1-4, with unresolved D. V was shortened by 2 bases and J by 8 bases, with 15 bases between the two germline ends. The CDR3 runs 15 residues. CDR1 is MDHEN, CDR2 SYDVKM, per germline. This CDR3 reads CASSLSEELDEKLFF. CDR3 bases: TGTGCCAGCAGTTTAAGTGAGGAACTAGACGAAAAACTGTTTTTT.

The chain couples TRBV10-3 to TRBJ1-2, with D perhaps TRBD1 (5 bases). Trimming took off 6 bases at V and 0 bases at J, with 14 bases between the two ends. CDR3 length: 15 residues. Germline V gene sequence: CDR1 ENHRY, CDR2 SYGVKD. The CDR3 DNA reads TGTGCCATCAGCGAGACAGCTATCGCTAACTATGGCTACACCTTC. The encoded protein is CAISETAIANYGYTF.

The rearrangement uses TRBV30 and TRBJ2-2; perhaps TRBD1 as D (6 bases). Trimming removed 1 base at V and 6 bases at J, with 12 bases between. The CDR3 loop spans 14 amino acids. The germline gives CDR1 GTSNPN, CDR2 SVGIG (reference sequence). CDR3 region: CAWSAGTFPGELFF. DNA of the CDR3: TGTGCCTGGAGTGCAGGGACATTTCCCGGGGAGCTGTTTTTT.

The chain recombines TRBV5-6 with TRBJ1-5; 9 bases are shared with TRBD1. In germline, CDR1 is SGHDT, CDR2 YYEEEE. This CDR3 is 14 amino acids long. Trimming at V came to 3 bases and at J to 6 bases, leaving 4 bases not matched to a gene. The CDR3 nucleotides read TGTGCCAGCAGCTGGGGACAGGGAACTCAGCCCCAGCATTTT. It encodes CASSWGQGTQPQHF.

A single count supports this clone. The chain combines TRBV30 with TRBJ1-2, with D perhaps matching TRBD1 (6 bases). This CDR3 is built from 14 residues. V lost 3 bases, J lost 3 bases, and 14 bases lay in between. Germline loops: CDR1 GTSNPN, CDR2 SVGIG (reference sequence). Here the CDR3 reads CAWRFQGFDYGYTF. CDR3 DNA: TGTGCCTGGAGATTTCAGGGGTTTGACTATGGCTACACCTTC.

The chain uses TRBV5-4 and TRBJ1-1, with TRBD1 as a possible D gene (6 bases). Looked up from germline, CDR1 is SGHNT and CDR2 is YYREEE (reference sequence). Trimming removed 3 bases at V and 1 base at J, with 13 bases between. The CDR3 runs 15 residues. This chain's CDR3 is CASSWGGQQNTEAFF. In DNA form, the CDR3 reads TGTGCCAGCAGCTGGGGGGGCCAGCAGAACACTGAAGCTTTCTTT.

This clone was counted between two and nine times. The chain carries TRBV7-6 and TRBJ2-2; D is ambiguous. CDR3 length: 15 amino acids. V was shortened by 5 bases and J by 7 bases, with 17 bases between the two germline ends. Germline V gene lookup returns CDR1 SGHVS and CDR2 FNYEAQ. CDR3 coding DNA: TGTGCCAGCAGCCGTGCGCCGGTTTCGGGCGGGGAGCTGTTTTTT. This sequence encodes CASSRAPVSGGELFF.

V is TRBV5-5 and J is TRBJ1-5; D possibly corresponds to TRBD1 (5 bases). Germline values: CDR1 SGHKS, CDR2 YYEKEE (reference sequence). Trimming took 4 bases from V and 6 from J, leaving 17 bases between them. The length of the CDR3 is 15 residues. CDR3 coding DNA: TGTGCCAGCAGCCCCGAGCAGGGCGTCCGTCAGCCCCAGCATTTT. As protein: CASSPEQGVRQPQHF.

The chain combines TRBV6-5 with TRBJ1-3; perhaps TRBD1 as D (5 bases). The germline V gene has CDR1 MNHEY and CDR2 SVGAGI. This CDR3 is 15 amino acids long. Trimming left V 1 base short and J 2 bases short, with 9 bases between. The DNA for the CDR3 is TGTGCCAGCAGTTACTTTGCAGGGACTGGAAACACCATATATTTT. Its translation is CASSYFAGTGNTIYF.

This clone appeared a single time. The V and J genes are TRBV7-9 and TRBJ1-3, with D hard to call. The CDR3 runs to 15 residues. Germline-derived CDR1 and CDR2 are SEHNR and FQNEAQ (reference sequence). The germline V and J ends were trimmed by 1 base and 3 bases, with 10 bases remaining between them. The CDR3 DNA reads TGTGCCAGCAGCTTAGGGAGCAGCTTTGGAAACACCATATATTTT. Residues: CASSLGSSFGNTIYF.

The rearrangement links TRBV15 to TRBJ2-3, with 13 bases lining up with TRBD2. This CDR3 has 16 residues. V lost 5 bases, J lost 5 bases, and 7 bases stayed unmatched. The V gene's germline CDR1 is LNHNV and CDR2 YYDKDF (reference sequence). CDR3 protein: CATSRTSGGAGDTQYF. CDR3 DNA sequence: TGTGCCACCAGCCGCACTAGCGGGGGGGCGGGAGATACGCAGTATTTT. Filled out from reference TRBV15 and TRBJ2-3, the complete variable domain reads DAMVIQNPRYQVTQFGKPVTLSCSQTLNHNVMYWYQQKSSQAPKLLFHYYDKDFNNEADTPDNFQSRRPNTSFCFLDIRSPGLGDTAMYLCATSRTSGGAGDTQYFGPGTRLTVL.

This clone was seen only once. The rearrangement links TRBV2 to TRBJ1-5; 10 positions agree with TRBD1. Per germline, CDR1 SNHLY and CDR2 FYNNEI. After removal of 5 bases from V and 2 bases from J, the junction contained 6 bases not matched to a gene. The CDR3 totals 16 residues. The CDR3 nucleotides read TGTGCCAGCAGTATGACAGGGGGCTTGGGCAATCAGCCCCAGCATTTT. As protein: CASSMTGGLGNQPQHF.

The genes are TRBV10-3 and TRBJ1-2; 7 bases map to TRBD1. The CDR3 contains 13 residues. Germline V gives CDR1 ENHRY, CDR2 SYGVKD. The V and J ends lost 11 bases and 2 bases, in that order; junction bases with no gene match: 8. The DNA for the CDR3 is TGTGCCGTGTCCCGGGACAGCAACTATGGCTACACCTTC. It yields the protein CAVSRDSNYGYTF.

J is TRBJ2-7 and V is TRBV6-6; D perhaps matches TRBD2 (5 bases). From germline, CDR1 is MNHNY and CDR2 SVGAGI (reference sequence). V lost 2 bases to trimming and J lost 4 bases, with 15 bases between them. The CDR3 runs 15 residues. CDR3 bases: TGTGCCAGCAGTTACACGGGGTATGAAGGGTACGAGCAGTACTTC. Translating gives CASSYTGYEGYEQYF.

This clone was counted once. The chain employs TRBV3-1 (or the pseudogene TRBV3-2) and TRBJ1-2, with D possibly being TRBD1 (5 bases). The CDR3 has 16 residues. Trimming removed 1 base at V and 2 bases at J, with 14 bases between. Germline assignment: CDR1 LGHDT and CDR2 YNNKEL (reference sequence). CDR3 DNA sequence: TGTGCCAGCAGCCAAGGTGTCTCCGCAGGGAACTATGGCTACACCTTC. Its translation is CASSQGVSAGNYGYTF.

The V call is TRBV5-1, the J call TRBJ1-1; perhaps TRBD1 as D (6 bases). Trimming stripped 2 bases from V and 1 base from J, with 18 bases between. The CDR3 length is 17 residues. Germline CDR1 and CDR2: SGHRS and YFSETQ. The CDR3 DNA reads as TGCGCCAGCAGCTTACCCCGGGTGGGGGCGCAGAACACTGAAGCTTTCTTT. It translates to CASSLPRVGAQNTEAFF.

The chain has TRBV5-1 and TRBJ1-1, with 9 bases identical to TRBD1. V shed 3 bases, J shed 5 bases, and the junction held 11 bases outside the gene matches. This CDR3 spans 16 amino acids. Germline CDR1 SGHRS, CDR2 YFSETQ. The CDR3 spells CASSYPGTGLKTEAFF. DNA of the CDR3: TGCGCCAGCAGCTACCCCGGGACAGGGCTAAAGACTGAAGCTTTCTTT.